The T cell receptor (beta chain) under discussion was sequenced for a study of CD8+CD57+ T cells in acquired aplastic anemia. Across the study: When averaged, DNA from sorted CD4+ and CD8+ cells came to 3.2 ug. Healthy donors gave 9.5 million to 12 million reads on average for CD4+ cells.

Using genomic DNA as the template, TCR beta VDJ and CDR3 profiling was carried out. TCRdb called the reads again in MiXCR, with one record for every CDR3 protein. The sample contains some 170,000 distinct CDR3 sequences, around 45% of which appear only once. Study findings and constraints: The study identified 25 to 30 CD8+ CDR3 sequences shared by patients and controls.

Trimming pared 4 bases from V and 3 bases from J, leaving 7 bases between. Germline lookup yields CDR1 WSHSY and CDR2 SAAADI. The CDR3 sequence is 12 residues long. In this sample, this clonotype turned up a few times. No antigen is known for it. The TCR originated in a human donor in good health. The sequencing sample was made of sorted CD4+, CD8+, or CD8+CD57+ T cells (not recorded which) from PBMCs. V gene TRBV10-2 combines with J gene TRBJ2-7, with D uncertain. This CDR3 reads CASSASGYEQYF. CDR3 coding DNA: TGCGCCAGCAGTGCGTCGGGCTACGAGCAGTACTTC.